This TCR beta chain was sequenced in a study of cytomegalovirus exposure and HLA in healthy donors. The donors were part of the validation cohort, which consisted of more than 90 subjects and was separate from the first cohort of about 670 subjects. Study results and limitations: The study recorded 150 to 200 TCR beta chains that were cytomegalovirus-associated.

Only in-frame clones appear in the TCRdb table, and some are missing; sequencing was by immunoSEQ multiplex PCR. The data show fewer than 75,000 clones, roughly 95% seen once. V lost 4 bases to trimming and J lost 6 bases, with 11 bases between them. The CDR3 consists of 13 residues. Looked up from germline, CDR1 is MNHEY and CDR2 is SMNVEV (reference sequence). About this clone itself: Antigen specificity is unknown.

Sequencing was done on a sample of PBMCs. The chain has TRBV27 and TRBJ2-3; possible D gene TRBD2, 7 bases. The TCR sequence derives from a man aged 18 to 35 in good health and CMV-seronegative. CDR3 region: CASSWGGADTQYF. The CDR3 nucleotides are TGTGCCAGCAGTTGGGGGGGGGCCGATACGCAGTATTTT.